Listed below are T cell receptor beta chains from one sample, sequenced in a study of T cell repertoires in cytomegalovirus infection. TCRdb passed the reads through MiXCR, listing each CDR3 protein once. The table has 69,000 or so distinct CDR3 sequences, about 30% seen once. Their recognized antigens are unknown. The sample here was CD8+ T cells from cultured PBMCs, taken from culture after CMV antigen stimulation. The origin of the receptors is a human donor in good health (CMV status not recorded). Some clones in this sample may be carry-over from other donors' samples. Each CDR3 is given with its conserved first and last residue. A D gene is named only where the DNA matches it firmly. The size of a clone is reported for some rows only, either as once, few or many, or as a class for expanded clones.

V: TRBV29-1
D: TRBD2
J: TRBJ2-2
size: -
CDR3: CSVEEFTGRASTGELFF
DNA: TGCAGCGTTGAAGAGTTCACGGGGAGGGCCAGCACCGGGGAGCTGTTTTTT

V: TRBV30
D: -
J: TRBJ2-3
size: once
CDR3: CAWSVGTGSTDTQYF
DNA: TGTGCCTGGAGTGTTGGTACAGGGAGCACAGATACGCAGTATTTT

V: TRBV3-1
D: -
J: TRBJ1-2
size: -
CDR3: CASSQGGALTYGYTF
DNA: TGTGCCAGCAGCCAAGGGGGGGCCCTAACTTATGGCTACACCTTC

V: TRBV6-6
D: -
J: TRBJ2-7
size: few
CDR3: CASSYSAAASYEQYF
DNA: TGTGCCAGCAGTTACTCCGCCGCGGCCAGCTACGAGCAGTACTTC

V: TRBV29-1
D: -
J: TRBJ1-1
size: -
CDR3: CSVRAGETTEAFF
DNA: TGCAGCGTCCGCGCAGGGGAGACCACTGAAGCTTTCTTT

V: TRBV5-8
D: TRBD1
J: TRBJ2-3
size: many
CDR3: CASSSGQGIITDTQYF
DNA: TGTGCCAGCAGCTCAGGACAGGGCATCATCACAGATACGCAGTATTTT

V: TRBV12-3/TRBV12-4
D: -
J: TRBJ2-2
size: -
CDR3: CASRQDTGELFF
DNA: TGTGCCAGCAGACAGGACACCGGGGAGCTGTTTTTT

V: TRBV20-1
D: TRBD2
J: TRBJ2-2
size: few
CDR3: CSARPLAGGPRTGELFF
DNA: TGCAGTGCTAGACCACTAGCGGGGGGACCCCGCACCGGGGAGCTGTTTTTT

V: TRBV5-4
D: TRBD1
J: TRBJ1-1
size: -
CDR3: CASSPGDRITEAFF
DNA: TGTGCCAGCAGCCCAGGGGACAGAATCACTGAAGCTTTCTTT

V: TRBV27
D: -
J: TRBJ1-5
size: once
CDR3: CASSYGRSNQPQHF
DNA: TGTGCCAGCAGTTACGGACGGAGCAATCAGCCCCAGCATTTT

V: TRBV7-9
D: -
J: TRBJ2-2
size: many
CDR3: CASRPPGHNTGELFF
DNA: TGTGCCAGCAGACCACCGGGGCACAACACCGGGGAGCTGTTTTTT

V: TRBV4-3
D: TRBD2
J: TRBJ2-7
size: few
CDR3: CASSQGSQRGDYEQYF
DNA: TGCGCCAGCAGCCAAGGATCCCAGCGGGGAGACTACGAGCAGTACTTC

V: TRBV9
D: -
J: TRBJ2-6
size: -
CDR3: CASSANTGANVLTF
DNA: TGTGCCAGCAGCGCGAATACTGGGGCCAACGTCCTGACTTTC

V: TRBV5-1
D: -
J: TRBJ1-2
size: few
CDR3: CASSLDSYGYTF
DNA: TGCGCCAGCAGCTTGGACTCGTATGGCTACACCTTC

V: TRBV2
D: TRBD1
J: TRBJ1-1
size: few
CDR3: CASSPGQMNTEAFF
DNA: TGTGCCAGCAGCCCGGGACAGATGAACACTGAAGCTTTCTTT

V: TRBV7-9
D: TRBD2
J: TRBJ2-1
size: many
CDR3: CASSLVSGSNEQFF
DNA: TGTGCCAGCAGCTTAGTTAGCGGGAGCAATGAGCAGTTCTTC

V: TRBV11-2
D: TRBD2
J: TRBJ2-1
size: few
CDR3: CASSLTSGKNNEQFF
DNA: TGTGCCAGCAGCTTGACTAGCGGGAAAAACAATGAGCAGTTCTTC

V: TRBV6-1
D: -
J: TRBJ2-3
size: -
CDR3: CASSSTGFGTDTQYF
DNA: TGTGCCAGCAGTTCTACAGGGTTCGGGACAGATACGCAGTATTTT

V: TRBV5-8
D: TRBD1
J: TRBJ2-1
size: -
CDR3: CASSLVGQGIHEQFF
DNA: TGTGCCAGCAGCTTGGTTGGACAGGGGATTCATGAGCAGTTCTTC

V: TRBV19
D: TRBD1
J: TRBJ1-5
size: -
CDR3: CASSRDSLSNQPQHF
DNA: TGTGCCAGTAGCCGGGACAGCCTTAGCAATCAGCCCCAGCATTTT

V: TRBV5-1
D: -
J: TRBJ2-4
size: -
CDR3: CASSLAPKNIQYF
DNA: TGCGCCAGCAGCTTGGCCCCCAAAAACATTCAGTACTTC

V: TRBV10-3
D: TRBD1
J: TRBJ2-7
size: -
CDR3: CAFGTGTNEQYF
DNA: TGTGCCTTCGGGACAGGAACGAACGAGCAGTACTTC

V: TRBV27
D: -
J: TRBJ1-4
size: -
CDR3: CASSRRATNEKLFF
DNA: TGTGCCAGCAGTCGACGGGCAACTAATGAAAAACTGTTTTTT

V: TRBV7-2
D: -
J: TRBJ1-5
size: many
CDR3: CASSLRGGGNQPQHF
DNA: TGTGCCAGCAGCTTAAGGGGAGGAGGCAATCAGCCCCAGCATTTT

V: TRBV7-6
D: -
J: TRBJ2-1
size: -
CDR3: CASRPTGTQQFF
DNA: TGTGCCAGCAGGCCTACCGGGACTCAGCAGTTCTTC

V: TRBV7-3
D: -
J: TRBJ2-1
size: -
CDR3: CASSLTAAGQIYNEQFF
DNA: TGTGCCAGCAGCTTAACAGCCGCGGGACAAATCTACAATGAGCAGTTCTTC

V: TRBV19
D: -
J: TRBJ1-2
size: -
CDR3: CASSISPGSSYGYTF
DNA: TGTGCCAGTAGTATTAGTCCTGGCAGCTCCTATGGCTACACCTTC

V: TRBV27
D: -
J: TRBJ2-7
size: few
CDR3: CASSILTGNEQYF
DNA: TGTGCCAGCAGTATACTCACAGGTAACGAGCAGTACTTC

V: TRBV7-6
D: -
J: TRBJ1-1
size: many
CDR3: CASSLGEGVVNTEAFF
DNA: TGTGCCAGCAGCTTAGGGGAGGGCGTAGTAAACACTGAAGCTTTCTTT

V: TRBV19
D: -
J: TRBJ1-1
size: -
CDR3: CASSISHTGWRLDTEAFF
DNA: TGTGCCAGTAGTATCTCTCATACAGGGTGGAGGCTAGACACTGAAGCTTTCTTT

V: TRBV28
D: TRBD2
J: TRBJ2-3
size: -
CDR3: CASSSWTSGGRGGTDTQYF
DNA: TGTGCCAGCAGTTCCTGGACTAGCGGGGGGCGAGGAGGCACAGATACGCAGTATTTT

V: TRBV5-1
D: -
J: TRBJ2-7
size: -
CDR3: CASSLAPAGEGNEQYF
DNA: TGCGCCAGCAGCTTGGCCCCGGCAGGGGAGGGGAACGAGCAGTACTTC

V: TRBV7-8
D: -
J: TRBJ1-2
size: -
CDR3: CASSPWGGEANYGYTF
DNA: TGTGCCAGCAGCCCCTGGGGGGGCGAGGCTAACTATGGCTACACCTTC

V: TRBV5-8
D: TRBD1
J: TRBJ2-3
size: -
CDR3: CASSSHGQGTTDTQYF
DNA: TGTGCCAGCAGTTCCCACGGACAGGGGACCACAGATACGCAGTATTTT

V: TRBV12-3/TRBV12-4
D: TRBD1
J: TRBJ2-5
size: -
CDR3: CASSLRDSQETQYF
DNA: TGTGCCAGCAGTTTAAGGGACAGCCAAGAGACCCAGTACTTC

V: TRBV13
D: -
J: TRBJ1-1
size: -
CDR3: CASRLGFGALTEAFF
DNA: TGTGCCAGCAGGCTCGGTTTCGGGGCTCTCACTGAAGCTTTCTTT

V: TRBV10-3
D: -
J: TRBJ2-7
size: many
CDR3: CAISESNEQYF
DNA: TGTGCCATCAGTGAGTCGAACGAGCAGTACTTC

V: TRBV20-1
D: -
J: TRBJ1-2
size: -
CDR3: CSARDYGGGRGATNYGYTF
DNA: TGCAGTGCTAGAGATTACGGTGGTGGCAGGGGCGCAACTAACTATGGCTACACCTTC

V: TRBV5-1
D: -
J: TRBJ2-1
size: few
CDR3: CASSLTRSNEQFF
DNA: TGCGCCAGCAGCTTAACCAGGAGCAATGAGCAGTTCTTC

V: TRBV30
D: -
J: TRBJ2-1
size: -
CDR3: CACGTNRDPRFF
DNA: TGTGCCTGCGGGACAAACCGGGACCCCAGGTTCTTC

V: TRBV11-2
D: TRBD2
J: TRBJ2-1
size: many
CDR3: CASRLGAGLAGDEQFF
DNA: TGTGCCAGCAGGCTAGGGGCCGGGCTAGCGGGCGATGAGCAGTTCTTC

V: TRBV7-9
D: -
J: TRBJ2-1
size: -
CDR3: CASSLVRNLDNEQFF
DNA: TGTGCCAGCAGCTTAGTTAGGAACCTCGACAATGAGCAGTTCTTC

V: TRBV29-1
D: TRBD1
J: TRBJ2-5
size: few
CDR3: CSVGRQGDRGETQYF
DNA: TGCAGCGTGGGAAGACAGGGGGACCGCGGGGAGACCCAGTACTTC

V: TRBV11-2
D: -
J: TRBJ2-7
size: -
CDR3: CASSLADSFYEQYF
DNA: TGTGCCAGCAGCTTAGCCGACAGCTTCTACGAGCAGTACTTC

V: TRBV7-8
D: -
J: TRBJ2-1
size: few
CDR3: CASSPRGTSGEQFF
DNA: TGTGCCAGCAGCCCTAGGGGGACAAGTGGTGAGCAGTTCTTC

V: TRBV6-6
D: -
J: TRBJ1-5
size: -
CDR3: CASSYSDGEVQPQHF
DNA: TGTGCCAGCAGTTACTCAGATGGGGAAGTGCAGCCCCAGCATTTT

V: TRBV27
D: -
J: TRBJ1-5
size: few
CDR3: CASSLRRGDQPQHF
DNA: TGTGCCAGCAGTTTAAGAAGGGGGGATCAGCCCCAGCATTTT

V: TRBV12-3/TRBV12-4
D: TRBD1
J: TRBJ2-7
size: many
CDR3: CASRLTGGLNEQYF
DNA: TGTGCCAGCAGACTAACAGGGGGCTTAAACGAGCAGTACTTC

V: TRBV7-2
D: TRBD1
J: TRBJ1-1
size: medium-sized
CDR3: CASSAQRDSEAFF
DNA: TGTGCCAGCAGCGCACAGAGGGACAGTGAAGCTTTCTTT

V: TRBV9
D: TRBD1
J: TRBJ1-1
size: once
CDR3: CASSGAGDRGTEAFF
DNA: TGTGCCAGCAGCGGGGCCGGTGACAGGGGGACTGAAGCTTTCTTT

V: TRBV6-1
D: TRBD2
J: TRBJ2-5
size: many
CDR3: CASGRLAGSGETQYF
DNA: TGTGCCAGCGGGAGGCTAGCGGGATCGGGAGAGACCCAGTACTTC

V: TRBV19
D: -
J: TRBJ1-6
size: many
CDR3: CASSTRQENSPLHF
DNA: TGTGCCAGTAGTACAAGACAGGAGAATTCACCCCTCCACTTT

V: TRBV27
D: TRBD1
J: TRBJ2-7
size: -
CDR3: CASSRQGVGEQYF
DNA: TGTGCCAGCAGCCGACAGGGAGTAGGCGAGCAGTACTTC